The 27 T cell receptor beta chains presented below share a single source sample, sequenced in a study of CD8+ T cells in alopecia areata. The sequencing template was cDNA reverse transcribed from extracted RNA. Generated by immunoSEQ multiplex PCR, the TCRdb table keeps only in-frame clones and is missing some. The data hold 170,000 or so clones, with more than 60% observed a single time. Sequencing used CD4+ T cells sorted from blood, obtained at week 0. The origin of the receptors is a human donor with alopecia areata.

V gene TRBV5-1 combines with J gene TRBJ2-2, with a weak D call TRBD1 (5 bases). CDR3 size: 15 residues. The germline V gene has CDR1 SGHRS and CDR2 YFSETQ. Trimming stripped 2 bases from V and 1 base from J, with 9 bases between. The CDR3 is CASSLLQGNTGELFF. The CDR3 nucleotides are TGCGCCAGCAGCTTATTGCAGGGGAACACCGGGGAGCTGTTTTTT.

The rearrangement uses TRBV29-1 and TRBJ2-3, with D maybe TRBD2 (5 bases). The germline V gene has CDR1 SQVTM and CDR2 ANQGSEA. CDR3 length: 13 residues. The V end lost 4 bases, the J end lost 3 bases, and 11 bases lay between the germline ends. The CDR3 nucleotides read TGCAGCGTTGCTAGAGGGAGAACAGATACGCAGTATTTT. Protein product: CSVARGRTDTQYF.

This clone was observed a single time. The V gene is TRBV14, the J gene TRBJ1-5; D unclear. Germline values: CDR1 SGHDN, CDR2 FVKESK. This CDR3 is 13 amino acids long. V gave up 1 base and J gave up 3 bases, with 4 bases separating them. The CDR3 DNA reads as TGTGCCAGCAGCCAAGCACCCAATCAGCCCCAGCATTTT. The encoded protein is CASSQAPNQPQHF.

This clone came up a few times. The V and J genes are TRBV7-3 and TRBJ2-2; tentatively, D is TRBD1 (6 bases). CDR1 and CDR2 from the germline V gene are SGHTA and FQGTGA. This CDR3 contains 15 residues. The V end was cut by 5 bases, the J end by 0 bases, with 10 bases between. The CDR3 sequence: CASSRTAANTGELFF. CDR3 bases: TGTGCCAGCAGCCGGACAGCCGCGAACACCGGGGAGCTGTTTTTT.

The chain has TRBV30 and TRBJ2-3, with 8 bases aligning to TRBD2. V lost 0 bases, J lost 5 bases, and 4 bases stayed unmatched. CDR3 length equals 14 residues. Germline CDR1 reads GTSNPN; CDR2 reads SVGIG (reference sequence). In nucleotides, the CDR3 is TGTGCCTGGAGTGTACGCGGGGGGATAGATACGCAGTATTTT. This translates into CAWSVRGGIDTQYF.

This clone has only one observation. CDR3 region: CSAMGQGGYGYTF. Here the CDR3 DNA reads TGCAGCGCCATGGGGCAGGGAGGTTATGGCTACACCTTC. This chain joins TRBV29-1 and TRBJ1-2; a weak D match, TRBD1 (5 bases). There are 13 residues in the CDR3. Germline CDR1 and CDR2: SQVTM and ANQGSEA. V lost 7 bases and J lost 5, with 17 bases in between.

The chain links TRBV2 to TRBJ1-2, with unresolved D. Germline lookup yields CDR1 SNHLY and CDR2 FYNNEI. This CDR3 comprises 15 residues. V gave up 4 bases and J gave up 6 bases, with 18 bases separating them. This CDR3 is CASSGSRQSMDGYTF. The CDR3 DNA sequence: TGTGCCAGCAGTGGGTCCAGGCAGAGCATGGATGGCTACACCTTC.

The CDR3, as DNA: TGTGCCTGGAGTGTACTAGGTGAGCAGTTCTTC. It encodes CAWSVLGEQFF. The chain links TRBV30 to TRBJ2-1; D perhaps matches TRBD2 (5 bases). The CDR3 is 11 residues long. CDR1 GTSNPN and CDR2 SVGIG come from the germline V gene (reference sequence). The V end lost 0 bases, the J end lost 9 bases, and 6 bases lay between the germline ends.

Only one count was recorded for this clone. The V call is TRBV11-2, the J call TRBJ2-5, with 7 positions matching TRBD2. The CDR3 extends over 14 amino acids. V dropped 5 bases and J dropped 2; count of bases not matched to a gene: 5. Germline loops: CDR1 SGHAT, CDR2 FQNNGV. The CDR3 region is CASSEQRGQETQYF. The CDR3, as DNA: TGTGCCAGCAGCGAACAGCGGGGACAAGAGACCCAGTACTTC.

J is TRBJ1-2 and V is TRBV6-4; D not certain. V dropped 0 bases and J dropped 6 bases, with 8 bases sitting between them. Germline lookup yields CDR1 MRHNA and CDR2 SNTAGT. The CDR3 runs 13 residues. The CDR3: CASSDSPRDGYTF. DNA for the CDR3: TGTGCCAGCAGTGACTCGCCGAGGGATGGCTACACCTTC.

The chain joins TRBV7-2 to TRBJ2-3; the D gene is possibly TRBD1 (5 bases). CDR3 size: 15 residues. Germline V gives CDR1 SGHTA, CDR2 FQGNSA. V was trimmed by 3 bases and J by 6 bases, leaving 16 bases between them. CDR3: CASSFLDPKGDTQYF. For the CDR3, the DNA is TGTGCCAGCAGCTTCCTCGACCCAAAGGGGGATACGCAGTATTTT. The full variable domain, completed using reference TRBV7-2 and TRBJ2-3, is GAGVSQSPSNKVTEKGKDVELRCDPISGHTALYWYRQSLGQGLEFLIYFQGNSAPDKSGLPSDRFSAERTGGSVSTLTIQRTQQEDSAVYLCASSFLDPKGDTQYFGPGTRLTVL.

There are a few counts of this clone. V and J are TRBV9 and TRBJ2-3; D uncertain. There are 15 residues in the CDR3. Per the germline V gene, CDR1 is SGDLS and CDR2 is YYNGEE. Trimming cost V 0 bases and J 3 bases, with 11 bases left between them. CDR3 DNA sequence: TGTGCCAGCAGCGTAGGAGTGGACCGGACAGATACGCAGTATTTT. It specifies CASSVGVDRTDTQYF. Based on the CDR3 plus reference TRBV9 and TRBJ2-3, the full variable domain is DSGVTQTPKHLITATGQRVTLRCSPRSGDLSVYWYQQSLDQGLQFLIQYYNGEERAKGNILERFSAQQFPDLHSELNLSSLELGDSALYFCASSVGVDRTDTQYFGPGTRLTVL.

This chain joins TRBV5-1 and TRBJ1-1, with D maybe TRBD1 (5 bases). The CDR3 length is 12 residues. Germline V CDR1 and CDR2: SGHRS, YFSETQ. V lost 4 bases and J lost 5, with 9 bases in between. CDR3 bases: TGCGCCAGCAGCCCCGACAGTACTGAAGCTTTCTTT. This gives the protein CASSPDSTEAFF.

The CDR3, as DNA: TGCAGCGTTGTACGGCTGCTGGAGAACACTGAAGCTTTCTTT. Residues: CSVVRLLENTEAFF. The chain is built from TRBV29-1 and TRBJ1-1; no firm D call. The CDR3 totals 14 residues. Trimming stripped 4 bases from V and 1 base from J, with 13 bases between. In germline, CDR1 is SQVTM, CDR2 ANQGSEA.

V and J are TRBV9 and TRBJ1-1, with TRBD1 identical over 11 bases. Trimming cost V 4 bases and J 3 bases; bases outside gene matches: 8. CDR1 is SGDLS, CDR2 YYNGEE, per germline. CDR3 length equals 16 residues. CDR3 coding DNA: TGTGCCAGCAGCATCGGGACAGGGGGGATCTACACTGAAGCTTTCTTT. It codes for CASSIGTGGIYTEAFF.

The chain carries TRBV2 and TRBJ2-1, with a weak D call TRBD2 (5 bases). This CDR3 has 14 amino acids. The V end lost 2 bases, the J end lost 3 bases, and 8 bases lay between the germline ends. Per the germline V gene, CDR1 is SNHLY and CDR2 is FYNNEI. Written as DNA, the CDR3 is TGTGCCAGCAGTGAAAGAGGGATCTACAATGAGCAGTTCTTC. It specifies CASSERGIYNEQFF.

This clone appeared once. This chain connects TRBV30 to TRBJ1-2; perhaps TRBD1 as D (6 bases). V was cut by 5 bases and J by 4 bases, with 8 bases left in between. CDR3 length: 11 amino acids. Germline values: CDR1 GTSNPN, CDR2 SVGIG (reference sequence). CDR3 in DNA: TGTGCCTGGGGACAGACCTATGGCTACACCTTC. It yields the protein CAWGQTYGYTF. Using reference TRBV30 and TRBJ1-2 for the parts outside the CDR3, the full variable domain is SQTIHQWPATLVQPVGSPLSLECTVEGTSNPNLYWYRQAAGRGLQLLFYSVGIGQISSEVPQNLSASRPQDRQFILSSKKLLLSDSGFYLCAWGQTYGYTFGSGTRLTVV.

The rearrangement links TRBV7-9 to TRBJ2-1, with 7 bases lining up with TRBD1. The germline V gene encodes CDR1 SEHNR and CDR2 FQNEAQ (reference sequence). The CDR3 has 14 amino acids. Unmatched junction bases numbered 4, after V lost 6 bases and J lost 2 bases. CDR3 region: CASRPGQTYNEQFF. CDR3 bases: TGTGCCAGCAGACCGGGACAGACCTACAATGAGCAGTTCTTC.

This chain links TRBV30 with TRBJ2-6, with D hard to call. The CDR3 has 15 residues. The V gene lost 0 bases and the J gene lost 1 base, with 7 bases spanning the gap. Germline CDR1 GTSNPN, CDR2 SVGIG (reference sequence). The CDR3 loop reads CAWSVDISGANVLTF. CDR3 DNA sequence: TGTGCCTGGAGTGTGGATATTTCTGGGGCCAACGTCCTGACTTTC.

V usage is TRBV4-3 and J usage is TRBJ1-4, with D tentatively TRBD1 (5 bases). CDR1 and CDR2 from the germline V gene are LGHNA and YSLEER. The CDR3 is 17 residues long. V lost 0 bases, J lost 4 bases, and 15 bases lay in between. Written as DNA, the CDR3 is TGCGCCAGCAGCCAAGAGGGGCCCATGGAGGTTAATGAAAAACTGTTTTTT. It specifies CASSQEGPMEVNEKLFF.

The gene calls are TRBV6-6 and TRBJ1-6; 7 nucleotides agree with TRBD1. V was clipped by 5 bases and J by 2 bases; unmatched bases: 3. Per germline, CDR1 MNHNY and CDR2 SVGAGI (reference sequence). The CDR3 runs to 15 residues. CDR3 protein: CASSDGTAYNSPLHF. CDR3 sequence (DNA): TGTGCCAGCAGTGACGGGACAGCCTATAATTCACCCCTCCACTTT.

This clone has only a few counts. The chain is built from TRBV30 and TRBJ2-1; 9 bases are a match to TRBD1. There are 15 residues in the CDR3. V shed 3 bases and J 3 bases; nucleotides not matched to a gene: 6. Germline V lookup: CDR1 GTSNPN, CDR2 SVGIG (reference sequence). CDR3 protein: CAWRVRDRVYNEQFF. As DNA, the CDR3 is TGTGCCTGGAGAGTACGGGACAGGGTCTACAATGAGCAGTTCTTC.

The chain's CDR3 is CAWSRQSNQPQHF. For the CDR3, the DNA is TGTGCCTGGAGTCGACAGAGCAATCAGCCCCAGCATTTT. The chain recombines TRBV30 with TRBJ1-5; possible D gene TRBD1, 5 bases. The V gene lost 2 bases and the J gene lost 1 base, with 6 bases spanning the gap. Germline CDR1 reads GTSNPN; CDR2 reads SVGIG (reference sequence). CDR3 length equals 13 residues.

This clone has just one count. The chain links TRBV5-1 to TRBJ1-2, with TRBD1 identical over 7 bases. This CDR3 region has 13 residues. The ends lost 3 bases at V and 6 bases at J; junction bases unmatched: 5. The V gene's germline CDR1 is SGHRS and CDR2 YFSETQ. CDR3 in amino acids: CASSSTGTDGYTF. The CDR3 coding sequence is TGCGCCAGCAGCTCGACAGGGACGGATGGCTACACCTTC.

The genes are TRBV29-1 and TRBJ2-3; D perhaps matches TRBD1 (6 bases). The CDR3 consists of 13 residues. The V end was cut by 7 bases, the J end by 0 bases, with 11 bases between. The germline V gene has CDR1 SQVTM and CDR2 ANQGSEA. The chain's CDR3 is CSARTVSTDTQYF. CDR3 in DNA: TGCAGCGCCCGGACAGTTAGCACAGATACGCAGTATTTT.

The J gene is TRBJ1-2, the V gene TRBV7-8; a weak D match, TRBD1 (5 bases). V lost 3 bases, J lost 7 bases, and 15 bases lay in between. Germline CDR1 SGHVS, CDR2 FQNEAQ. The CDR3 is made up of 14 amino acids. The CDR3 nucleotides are TGTGCCAGCAGCTTCCTAGGGGAGTATCGTGGCTACACCTTC. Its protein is CASSFLGEYRGYTF.

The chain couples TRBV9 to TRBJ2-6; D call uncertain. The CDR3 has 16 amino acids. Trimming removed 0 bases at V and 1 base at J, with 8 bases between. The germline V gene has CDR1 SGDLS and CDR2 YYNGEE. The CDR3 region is CASSVVEASGANVLTF. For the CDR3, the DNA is TGTGCCAGCAGCGTAGTCGAGGCATCTGGGGCCAACGTCCTGACTTTC.